The 4 T cell receptor beta chains given below trace back to one sample, sequenced in a study of regulatory T cells in long-lasting Graves disease. The time point: newly diagnosed GD, antithyroid drugs for less than 3 months. Extracted PBMC RNA gave rise to the TCR library. Building of the TCR beta libraries involved iRepertoire HTBI primers and Arm-PCR of CDR3 regions. TCRdb called the multiplex PCR reads again in MiXCR, with one record for every CDR3 protein. The sample gives 600,000 to 650,000 distinct CDR3 sequences, 16% of which show up once; 18% is in the top ten. The data also belong to a second study, concerning T cells in Graves' hyperthyroidism and ophthalmopathy.

This material consisted of peripheral blood mononuclear cells (PBMCs), taken at new diagnosis, from a patient treated with antithyroid drugs. The receptors were sampled from a woman in her twenties or thirties with Graves disease.

This clonotype was observed at least ten times. The chain couples TRBV12-3 or TRBV12-4 to TRBJ1-5; a weak D match, TRBD1 (6 bases). The CDR3 is 16 residues long. V lost 3 bases and J 6 bases, leaving 18 bases between the germline ends. CDR3 region: CASSFARGGGTQPQHF. As DNA, the CDR3 is TGTGCCAGCAGTTTCGCAAGGGGGGGAGGGACTCAGCCCCAGCATTTT.

This clonotype was counted only a few times. The genes are TRBV10-1 and TRBJ2-1; 7 bases fit TRBD1. V was clipped by 0 bases and J by 4 bases; unmatched bases: 0. The germline CDR1 and CDR2 sequences are WNHNN and SYGVQD (reference sequence). CDR3 length equals 14 residues. This CDR3 reads CASSESTGYNEQFF. Written as DNA, the CDR3 is TGCGCCAGCAGTGAGTCGACAGGGTACAATGAGCAGTTCTTC.

V gene TRBV10-3 combines with J gene TRBJ2-2; D is unclear. CDR3 length equals 11 residues. Germline CDR1 ENHRY, CDR2 SYGVKD. V lost 7 bases to trimming and J lost 2 bases, with 2 bases between them. The CDR3 bases are TGTGCCATCACTAACACCGGGGAGCTGTTTTTT. The encoded protein is CAITNTGELFF.

This chain connects TRBV5-4 to TRBJ2-7; the D gene is possibly TRBD2 (5 bases). Germline values: CDR1 SGHNT, CDR2 YYREEE (reference sequence). V was cut by 3 bases and J by 1 base, with 11 bases left in between. The CDR3 has 14 residues. In nucleotides, the CDR3 is TGTGCCAGCAGCTCCAAAGCGGAATCCTACGAGCAGTACTTC. Translation: CASSSKAESYEQYF. The entire variable domain, with the rest obtained from reference TRBV5-4 and TRBJ2-7, is as follows: ETGVTQSPTHLIKTRGQQVTLRCSSQSGHNTVSWYQQALGQGPQFIFQYYREEENGRGNFPPRFSGLQFPNYSSELNVNALELDDSALYLCASSSKAESYEQYFGPGTRLTVT.